This TCR beta chain originates from a study of blood T cell repertoires in COVID-19. Turning to the study itself: Samples came from the United States, Italy and Spain, spanning acute and convalescent COVID-19. The analysed material was cDNA or gDNA that came from T cells, B-cell-depleted T cells, or PBMCs.

The V end lost 7 bases, the J end lost 4 bases, and 22 bases lay between the germline ends. This CDR3 spans 16 amino acids. CDR1 is MNHNY and CDR2 is SVGAGI in the germline V gene (reference sequence). Per the study methods: Reference gene primer amplification gave nucleated cell count estimates. The table came from immunoSEQ multiplex PCR; TCRdb's copy has only in-frame clones and leaves some out. For V, J and clone size, that table is used; D and trimming come from the DNA. This table holds under 95,000 clones, roughly 86% found once. The rearrangement uses TRBV6-6 and TRBJ1-1, with a tentative D call TRBD1 (6 bases). The sequencing sample was made of peripheral blood. The TCR comes from a man in his forties or fifties with acute or convalescent COVID-19. CDR3 sequence: CASIKVRDTYGTEAFF. The CDR3 nucleotides are TGTGCCAGCATCAAAGTCCGGGACACTTATGGCACTGAAGCTTTCTTT.